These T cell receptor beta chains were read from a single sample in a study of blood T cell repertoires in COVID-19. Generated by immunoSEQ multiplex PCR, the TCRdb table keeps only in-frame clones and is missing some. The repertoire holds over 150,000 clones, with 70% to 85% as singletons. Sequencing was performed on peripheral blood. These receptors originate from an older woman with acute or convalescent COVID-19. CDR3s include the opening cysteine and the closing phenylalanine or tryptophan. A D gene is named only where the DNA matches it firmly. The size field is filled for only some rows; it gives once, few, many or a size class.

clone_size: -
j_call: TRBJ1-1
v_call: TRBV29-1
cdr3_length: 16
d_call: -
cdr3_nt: TGCAGCGTTGCCCTCCGCCAGGCTCGCATGAACACTGAAGCTTTCTTT
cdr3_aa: CSVALRQARMNTEAFF

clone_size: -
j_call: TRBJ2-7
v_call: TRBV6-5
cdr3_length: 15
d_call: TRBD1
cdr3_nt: TGTGCCAGCTCCGACAGGGGCTACCGCTCCTACGAGCAGTACTTC
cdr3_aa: CASSDRGYRSYEQYF

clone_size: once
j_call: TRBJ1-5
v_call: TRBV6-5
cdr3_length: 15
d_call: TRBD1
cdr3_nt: TGTGCCAGCAGACCCCGACAGGGGGATTTTCAGCCCCAGCATTTT
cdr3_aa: CASRPRQGDFQPQHF

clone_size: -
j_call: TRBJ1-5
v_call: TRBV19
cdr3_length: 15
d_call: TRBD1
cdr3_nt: TGTGCCAGTAGTATCGGACAGGGGAATTTTCAGCCCCAGCATTTT
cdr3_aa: CASSIGQGNFQPQHF

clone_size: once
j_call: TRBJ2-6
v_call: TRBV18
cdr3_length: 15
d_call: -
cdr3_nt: TGTGCCAGCTCACCAGACTTATCTGGGGCCAACGTCCTGACTTTC
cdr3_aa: CASSPDLSGANVLTF

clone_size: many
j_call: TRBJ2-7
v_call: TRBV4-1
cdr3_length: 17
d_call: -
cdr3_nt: TGCGCCAGCAGCTCCTACCCCTCCGGGAGATCCTCCTACGAGCAGTACTTC
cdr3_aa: CASSSYPSGRSSYEQYF

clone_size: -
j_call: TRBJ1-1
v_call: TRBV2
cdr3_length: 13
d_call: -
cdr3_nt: TGTGCCAGCAGTGAACAGGGGTACACTGAAGCTTTCTTT
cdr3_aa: CASSEQGYTEAFF

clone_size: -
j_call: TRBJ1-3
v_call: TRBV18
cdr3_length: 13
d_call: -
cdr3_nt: TGTGCCAGCTCACCCGGGGTCGGAAACACCATATATTTT
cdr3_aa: CASSPGVGNTIYF

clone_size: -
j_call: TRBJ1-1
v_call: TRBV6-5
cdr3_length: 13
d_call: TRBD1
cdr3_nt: TGTGCCAGCAGTACTCCCGGGACAGGGTTAGCTTTCTTT
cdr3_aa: CASSTPGTGLAFF

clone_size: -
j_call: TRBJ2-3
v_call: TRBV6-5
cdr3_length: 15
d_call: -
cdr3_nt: TGTGCCACGACCTCGGCGGACAGCCTCACAGATACGCAGTATTTT
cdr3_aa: CATTSADSLTDTQYF

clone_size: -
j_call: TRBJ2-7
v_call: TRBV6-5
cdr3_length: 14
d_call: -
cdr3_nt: TGTGCCAGCAGTACCCGCCCAGATTCCTACGAGCAGTACTTC
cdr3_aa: CASSTRPDSYEQYF

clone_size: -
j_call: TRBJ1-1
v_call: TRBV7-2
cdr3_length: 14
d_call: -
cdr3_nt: TGTGCCAGCAGCAGACAGCGTCTGAACACTGAAGCTTTCTTT
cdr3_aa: CASSRQRLNTEAFF

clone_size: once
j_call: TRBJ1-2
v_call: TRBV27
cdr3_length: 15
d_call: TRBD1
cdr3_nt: TGTGCCAGCAGTTTCCAAGGACAGGAAGGCTATGGCTACACCTTC
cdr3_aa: CASSFQGQEGYGYTF

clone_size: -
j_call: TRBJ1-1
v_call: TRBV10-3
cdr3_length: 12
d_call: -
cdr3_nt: TGTGCCATCAGTGTACAGAACACTGAAGCTTTCTTT
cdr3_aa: CAISVQNTEAFF

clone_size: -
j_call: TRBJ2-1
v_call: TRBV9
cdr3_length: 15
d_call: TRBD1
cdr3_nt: TGTGCCAGCAGCCCCCGACAGGGGAAGGACAATGAGCAGTTCTTC
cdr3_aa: CASSPRQGKDNEQFF

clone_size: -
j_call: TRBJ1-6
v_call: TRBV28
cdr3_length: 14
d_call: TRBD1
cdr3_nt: TGTGCCAGCAGTCCCGGACAGGGGAGTTCACCCCTCCACTTT
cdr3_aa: CASSPGQGSSPLHF

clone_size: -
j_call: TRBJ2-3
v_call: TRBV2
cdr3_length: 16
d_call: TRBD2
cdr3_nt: TGTGCCAGCAGTAAAGAGCGGGGGGTAGTTACAGATACGCAGTATTTT
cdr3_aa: CASSKERGVVTDTQYF

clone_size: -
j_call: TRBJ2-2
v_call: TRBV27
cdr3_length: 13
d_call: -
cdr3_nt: TGTGCCAGCAGGACGGGACTTGCGGGGGAGCTGTTTTTT
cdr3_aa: CASRTGLAGELFF

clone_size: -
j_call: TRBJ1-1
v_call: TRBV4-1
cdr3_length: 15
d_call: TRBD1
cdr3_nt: TGCGCCAGCAGCCATCCGGACAGGGTGAACACTGAAGCTTTCTTT
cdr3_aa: CASSHPDRVNTEAFF

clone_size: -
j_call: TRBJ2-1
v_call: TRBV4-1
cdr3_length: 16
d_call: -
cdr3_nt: TGCGCCAGCAGCCAAGTGGACATCTTCTCCTACAATGAGCAGTTCTTC
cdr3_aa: CASSQVDIFSYNEQFF

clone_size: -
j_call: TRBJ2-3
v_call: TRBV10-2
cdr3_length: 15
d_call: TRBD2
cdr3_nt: TGCGCCAGCAGTGTTAGCGGGTACTACACAGATACGCAGTATTTT
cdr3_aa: CASSVSGYYTDTQYF

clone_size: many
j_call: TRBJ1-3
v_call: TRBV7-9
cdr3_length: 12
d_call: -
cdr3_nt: TGTGCCAGCAGCTCCGCCCGGGACACCATATATTTT
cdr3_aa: CASSSARDTIYF

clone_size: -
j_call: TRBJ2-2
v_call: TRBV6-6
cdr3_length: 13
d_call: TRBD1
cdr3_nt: TGTGCCAGCGACAGGGCCGAACCCGGGGAGCTGTTTTTT
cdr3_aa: CASDRAEPGELFF

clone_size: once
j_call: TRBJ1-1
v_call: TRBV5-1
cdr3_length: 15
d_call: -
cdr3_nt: TGCGCCAGCAGCTTCGCAGGGGATACTAACACTGAAGCTTTCTTT
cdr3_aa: CASSFAGDTNTEAFF